This T cell receptor (beta chain) is drawn from a study of blood T cell repertoires in COVID-19. Sequenced by immunoSEQ multiplex PCR; TCRdb stores in-frame clones only, minus some. The table has 150,000 to 200,000 clones, roughly four fifths seen once. Germline CDR1 reads LNHDA; CDR2 reads SQIVND (reference sequence). V gave up 6 bases and J gave up 2 bases, with 14 bases separating them. The CDR3 runs 15 residues. This TCR was recovered from a woman of 80 years or more with COVID-19, enrolled during active disease. The specimen sequenced was peripheral blood. V gene TRBV19 combines with J gene TRBJ1-5; D unclear. CDR3 coding DNA: TGTGCCAGTAGCCCCACAGCCGGGGGCAATCAGCCCCAGCATTTT. This gives the protein CASSPTAGGNQPQHF. The entire variable domain, with the rest obtained from reference TRBV19 and TRBJ1-5, is as follows: DGGITQSPKYLFRKEGQNVTLSCEQNLNHDAMYWYRQDPGQGLRLIYYSQIVNDFQKGDIAEGYSVSREKKESFPLTVTSAQKNPTAFYLCASSPTAGGNQPQHFGDGTRLSIL.